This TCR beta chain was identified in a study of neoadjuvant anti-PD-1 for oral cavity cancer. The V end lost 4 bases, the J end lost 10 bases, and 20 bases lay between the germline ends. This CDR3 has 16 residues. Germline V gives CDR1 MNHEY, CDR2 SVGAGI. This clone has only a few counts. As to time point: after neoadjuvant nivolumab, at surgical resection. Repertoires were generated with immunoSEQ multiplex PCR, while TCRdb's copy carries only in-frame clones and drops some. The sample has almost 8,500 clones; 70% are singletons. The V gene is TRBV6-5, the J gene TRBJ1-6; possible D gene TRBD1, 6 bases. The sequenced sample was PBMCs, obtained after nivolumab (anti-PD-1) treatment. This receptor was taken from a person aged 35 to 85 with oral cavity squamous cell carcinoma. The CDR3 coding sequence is TGTGCCAGCAGTTTTGACTCACAGGGCTGGCGCTCACCCCTCCACTTT. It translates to CASSFDSQGWRSPLHF.